These 4 T cell receptor beta chains came from one sample sequenced in a study of blood T cell repertoires in COVID-19. Libraries were prepared by immunoSEQ multiplex PCR; TCRdb keeps only in-frame clonotypes and omits some of them. The repertoire holds approximately 110,000 clones, with roughly 85% as singletons. The specimen sequenced was peripheral blood. These receptors all come from a woman older than 75 with COVID-19, enrolled during active disease.

The V and J genes are TRBV28 and TRBJ2-3; TRBD1 matches 11 bases. From germline, CDR1 is MDHEN and CDR2 SYDVKM. The CDR3 is 18 residues long. Germline trimming cut 6 bases from V and 10 bases from J; bases unmatched to any gene: 21. The CDR3 reads CASRQSRRTGGSPRSQYF. CDR3 DNA sequence: TGTGCCAGCAGACAATCAAGACGGACAGGGGGCAGCCCCCGATCGCAGTATTTT.

V and J are TRBV13 and TRBJ1-3, with D tentatively TRBD1 (5 bases). The CDR3 runs to 14 residues. Per germline, CDR1 PRHDT and CDR2 FYEKMQ (reference sequence). Trimming stripped 8 bases from V and 0 bases from J, with 11 bases between. The CDR3 nucleotides are TGTGCCAGCGGAAGGGGTTACTCTGGAAACACCATATATTTT. Its translation is CASGRGYSGNTIYF.

This chain connects TRBV5-1 to TRBJ1-4; D might be TRBD1 (6 bases). Germline V gene sequence: CDR1 SGHRS, CDR2 YFSETQ. Trimming took off 4 bases at V and 2 bases at J, with 18 bases between the two ends. The CDR3 is 17 amino acids. The CDR3 loop reads CASSPDSTPMTNEKLFF. The CDR3 DNA is TGCGCCAGCAGCCCGGACAGTACCCCTATGACTAATGAAAAACTGTTTTTT.

This chain links TRBV18 with TRBJ2-3; no clear D. This CDR3 is built from 15 residues. V was clipped by 5 bases and J by 0 bases, with 12 bases between them. Looked up from germline, CDR1 is KGHSH and CDR2 is LQKENI. In DNA, the CDR3 is TGTGCCAGCTCAGAATACATGGCTAGCACAGATACGCAGTATTTT. This gives the protein CASSEYMASTDTQYF.